This T cell receptor (beta chain) was obtained from a study of blood T cell repertoires in COVID-19. On the study more broadly: Samples came from the United States, Italy and Spain, spanning acute and convalescent COVID-19. PBMCs, B-cell-depleted T cells, or T cells provided the cDNA or gDNA that made up the material.

The CDR3 contains 13 residues. The germline V gene has CDR1 GTSNPN and CDR2 SVGIG (reference sequence). The V gene lost 4 bases and the J gene lost 0 bases, with 9 bases spanning the gap. Original analysis: Reference gene primer amplification yielded estimated nucleated cell counts. Clones were read by immunoSEQ multiplex PCR, and TCRdb kept only the in-frame ones, dropping some. V and J calls plus clone size are reproduced from that table; the DNA served to infer D and trimming. The top ten clones hold about a sixth of a sample with over 75,000 clones, more than 60% of them seen once. The sequence was collected from a human donor in a cohort sampled during active COVID-19. What was sequenced was peripheral blood. The chain joins TRBV30 to TRBJ1-2; D uncertain. CDR3 coding DNA: TGTGCCTGGACTGAGGGCGCTAACTATGGCTACACCTTC. It translates to CAWTEGANYGYTF.